This T cell receptor beta chain came from a study of cytomegalovirus exposure and HLA in healthy donors. These donors were members of the roughly 120-subject validation cohort, a group separate from the approximately 620-subject first cohort. On this clone itself: One junction end does not reproduce the germline sequence, and a read error may be involved.

Repertoires were generated with immunoSEQ multiplex PCR, while TCRdb's copy carries only in-frame clones and drops some. The data hold roughly 230,000 clones, with 90% observed a single time. The CDR3 is 17 amino acids. Germline V gives CDR1 MNHEY, CDR2 SMNVEV (reference sequence). This receptor was taken from a woman aged 25 to 45 in good health and CMV-seronegative. This chain links TRBV27 with TRBJ2-1; 16 bases are a match to TRBD2. The sequencing input was PBMCs. CDR3 amino acids: CASSSPGLAGGYSEQFF. DNA for the CDR3: TGTGCCAGCAGTTCTCCGGGACTAGCGGGGGGGTACAGTGAGCAGTTCTTC.